Sequencing of this T cell receptor beta chain was carried out in a study of neoadjuvant nivolumab and ipilimumab in lung cancer. Study-wide points: Only two of four nivolumab-treated tumors gained richness and clonality by surgery.

Germline values: CDR1 PRHDT, CDR2 FYEKMQ (reference sequence). CDR3 length equals 17 residues. Trimming removed 4 bases from V and 1 base from J, with 20 bases in between. Using immunoSEQ multiplex PCR, the repertoire was profiled, and TCRdb retains in-frame clones only, with some absent. The sample includes about 13,000 clones, approximately 94% of them seen just once. This clone was counted a single time. Its antigen is unknown. The TCR comes from an adult with non-small cell lung cancer. This rearrangement joins TRBV13 to TRBJ2-7; D perhaps matches TRBD2 (6 bases). The sequencing used peripheral blood, collected after neoadjuvant nivolumab, alone or with ipilimumab, at or shortly before surgery. CDR3 DNA sequence: TGTGCCAGCAGCTCCGGGACTCCCCCCCTAATATCCTACGAGCAGTACTTC. This codes for CASSSGTPPLISYEQYF.